This T cell receptor (beta chain) emerged from a study of Graves' ophthalmopathy and Graves' hyperthyroidism. The study's findings and limits: Appearing in blood as well were most expanded thyroid clonotypes above 0.001 frequency.

Amplified TCR beta CDR3 regions were obtained using RNA transcripts as template. First-round RT-PCR relied on HTBI primers, and a second-round multiplex PCR came next. TCRdb used MiXCR to reprocess the multiplex PCR reads, holding one entry per CDR3 protein. This table holds 300,000 to 400,000 distinct CDR3 sequences, 17% found once. Germline-derived CDR1 and CDR2 are LGHNT and FRNRAP. CDR3 length: 16 residues. Trimming at V came to 7 bases and at J to 0 bases, leaving 10 bases not matched to a gene. This clonotype was seen many times. What it binds is not known. The specimen was peripheral blood. This sequence was found in an adult woman with stable Graves' hyperthyroidism. The rearrangement links TRBV12-5 to TRBJ2-7; 9 bases are a match to TRBD1. As DNA, the CDR3 is TGTGCTAGTGCCAGCGGATGGGACAGGGACTCCTACGAGCAGTACTTC. It is translated as CASASGWDRDSYEQYF.